This T cell receptor beta chain was found in a study of cytomegalovirus exposure and HLA in healthy donors. Study observations and caveats: Per a later analysis, HLA-associated TCR beta chains showed more clonal expansion than other, equally common TCR beta chains.

As for this clone: Its target is unknown.

From germline, CDR1 is SGHRS and CDR2 YFSETQ. This CDR3 is built from 16 residues. With 0 bases removed from V and 3 bases from J, the gap between germline ends came to 12 bases. PCR amplification relied on 60 Vbeta primers (plus 13 Jbeta primers). The protocol was immunoSEQ multiplex PCR, while the TCRdb copy is restricted to in-frame clones and leaves out a portion. The sample consists of 150,000 to 200,000 clones, just over 75% of them appearing once. The sequenced sample consisted of PBMCs. The clonotype was recovered from a woman in her twenties or thirties in good health and CMV-seropositive. The chain couples TRBV5-1 to TRBJ2-2, with D perhaps TRBD2 (5 bases). The CDR3 reads CASSLALARDTGELFF. CDR3 coding DNA: TGCGCCAGCAGCTTGGCGCTAGCTCGCGACACCGGGGAGCTGTTTTTT.